This is a list of T cell receptor beta chains from one sample in a study of blood T cell repertoires in COVID-19. Measured with immunoSEQ multiplex PCR; TCRdb has only the in-frame clones, and not every one. Among approximately 60,000 clones listed, 79% were seen once. Material for sequencing was peripheral blood. Receptors were obtained from a woman older than 75 with active or convalescent COVID-19. The CDR3 runs from the conserved cysteine through the conserved F or W.

v_call cdr3_aa
TRBV7-6 CASSFLAGNQETQYF
TRBV18 CASSPSPGHNNSPLHF
TRBV19 CAGGLAGQPGGWPDTQYF
TRBV5-6 CASSLAGGGISGNTIYF
TRBV5-1 CASSTGVDYGYTF
TRBV6-1 CASSEGQEMYTF
TRBV5-5 CASTRGSGTGANVLTF
TRBV10-3 CATTPSGAEGEQYF
TRBV5-4 CASSFQGGQDEKLFF
TRBV21-1 CASSKEPGWGVTEAFF
TRBV16 CASRADEATNEKLFF
TRBV11-2 CASSSDRGPHEQYF
TRBV27 CASSLSGLGWNTEAFF
TRBV7-9 CASSPWDTNQPQHF
TRBV6-5 CASRGDRAAYEKLFF
TRBV7-3 CASSSFAGGPNEQFF
TRBV5-1 CASSLAAGTGVWEQYF
TRBV12-1 CASSFKRENTEAFF
TRBV5-1 CASSWDGVPTGTRETQYF
TRBV6-1 CASSELDRVQPQHF
TRBV5-1 CASSDTGGSEKLFF
TRBV10-3 CAISESLGAAETQYF
TRBV15 CATSTLRDSRVRSNQPQHF
TRBV27 CASSLSASSYNSPLHF
TRBV5-1 CASRSRQGNTEAFF
TRBV11-2 CASSSGTGTGELFF
TRBV5-1 CASSLGDRGPTEAFF
TRBV18 CASSPRRGNTGELFF
TRBV18 CASSRSGTPANYGYTF
TRBV4-1 CASSLRDRAGNTIYF
TRBV7-3 CASSLLGQGVNEQFF
TRBV10-2 CASSESTGTPIYGYTF
TRBV6-5 CASSRQGAYNEQFF
TRBV6-1 CASSEVGGDRDGYTF
TRBV19 CASSTSGGERPQHF
TRBV2 CASSRDREANYGYTF
TRBV5-1 CASSLGAGGVPQHF
TRBV10-3 CAIRGQTPGGDGYTF
TRBV6-5 CASSRQGVVRVQFF
TRBV3-1/TRBV3-2 CASSQQGVDYGYTF
TRBV30 CAWTERGVSYEQYF
TRBV29-1 CSVDMGLEGYTF
TRBV6-5 CASSYLWGGASTEAFF
TRBV2 CATREARETQYF
TRBV3-1/TRBV3-2 CASSQEGGWAARNTIYF
TRBV7-2 CASSLYGEPLETQYF
TRBV5-6 CASSLGQSNQPQHF